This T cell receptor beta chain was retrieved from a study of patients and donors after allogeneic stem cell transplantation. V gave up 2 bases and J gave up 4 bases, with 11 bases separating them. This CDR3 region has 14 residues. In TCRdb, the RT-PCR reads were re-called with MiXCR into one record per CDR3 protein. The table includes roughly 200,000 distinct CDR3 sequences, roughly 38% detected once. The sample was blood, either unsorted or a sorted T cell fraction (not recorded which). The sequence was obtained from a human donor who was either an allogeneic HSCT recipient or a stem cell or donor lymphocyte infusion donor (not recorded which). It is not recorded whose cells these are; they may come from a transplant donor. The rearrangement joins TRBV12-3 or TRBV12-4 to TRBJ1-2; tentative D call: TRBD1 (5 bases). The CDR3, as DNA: TGTGCCAGCAGTTTATTCCGACAGACCTATGGCTACACCTTC. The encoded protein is CASSLFRQTYGYTF.